This T cell receptor beta chain was sequenced for a study of a mutant IDH1 vaccine in newly diagnosed glioma. On the study more broadly: There were eight vaccinations for patients, given in weeks 1, 3, 5, 7, 11, 15, 19 and 23. Earlier therapy was either radiotherapy, temozolomide, or both, and most got both.

Indicated time point: week 23, last vaccination. A 20-mer mutant IDH1 peptide at 300 ug was injected subcutaneously with topical imiquimod. Generated by immunoSEQ multiplex PCR, the TCRdb table keeps only in-frame clones and is missing some. The table has approximately 50,000 clones, 85% to 90% seen once. About this clone: Its specificity is unknown. The same CDR3 also results from other DNA sequences found in this sample.

This clonotype was obtained from a man between 35 and 55 years old with glioma. The sequencing used PBMCs, collected from a glioma patient whose treatment included an IDH1 peptide vaccine.

CDR3 loop: CASSDRANTEAFF. For the CDR3, the DNA is TGTGCCAGTAGTGACAGAGCGAACACTGAAGCTTTCTTT. The J gene is TRBJ1-1, the V gene TRBV19; tentative D call: TRBD1 (5 bases). V was pared by 5 bases and J by 1 base, with 8 bases between. This CDR3 is 13 amino acids long. From germline, CDR1 is LNHDA and CDR2 SQIVND (reference sequence). Based on the CDR3 plus reference TRBV19 and TRBJ1-1, the full variable domain is DGGITQSPKYLFRKEGQNVTLSCEQNLNHDAMYWYRQDPGQGLRLIYYSQIVNDFQKGDIAEGYSVSREKKESFPLTVTSAQKNPTAFYLCASSDRANTEAFFGQGTRLTVV.